A selection of T cell receptor beta chains follows, all from one sample in a study of blood T cell repertoires in COVID-19. TCRdb keeps only in-frame clones here, not all; method: immunoSEQ multiplex PCR. This sample has around 160,000 clones, with roughly 81% found just once. What was sequenced was peripheral blood. These receptors all come from a human donor with acute or convalescent COVID-19. The donor label of this sample is uncertain. CDR3s include the opening cysteine and the closing phenylalanine or tryptophan. D genes are given only for firm matches. Size tells how often a clone was seen (once, few, many) or the class of an expanded clone, and some rows leave it out.

v_call	cdr3_length	clone_size	d_call	j_call	cdr3_aa	cdr3_nt
TRBV2	15	-	-	TRBJ1-1	CASSYTSAPNTEAFF	TGTGCCAGCAGTTATACCTCCGCGCCCAACACTGAAGCTTTCTTT
TRBV12-3/TRBV12-4	13	-	-	TRBJ1-5	CASSRTDNQPQHF	TGTGCCAGCAGTCGGACAGATAATCAGCCCCAGCATTTT
TRBV18	16	-	TRBD1	TRBJ2-6	CASSPPRQGAANVLTF	TGTGCCAGCTCACCACCGCGGCAGGGGGCGGCCAACGTCCTGACTTTC
TRBV9	14	-	TRBD1	TRBJ1-5	CASSGQGEDQPQHF	TGTGCCAGCAGTGGACAGGGGGAAGATCAGCCCCAGCATTTT
TRBV10-3	15	once	-	TRBJ1-2	CAVRDSTPNVYGYTF	TGTGCCGTCAGGGACTCTACCCCAAATGTCTATGGCTACACCTTC
TRBV30	12	-	-	TRBJ1-1	CANAGGGTEAFF	TGTGCCAACGCGGGGGGGGGCACTGAAGCTTTCTTT
TRBV5-1	12	-	-	TRBJ2-2	CASSLNYGELFF	TGCGCCAGCAGCTTGAATTACGGGGAGCTGTTTTTT
TRBV6-1	12	-	-	TRBJ2-1	CASSEDRTEQFF	TGTGCCAGCAGCGAAGACAGGACGGAGCAGTTCTTC
TRBV6-1	15	-	TRBD1	TRBJ1-1	CASSEITGGNTEAFF	TGTGCCAGCAGTGAAATTACAGGGGGGAACACTGAAGCTTTCTTT
TRBV19	16	few	TRBD1	TRBJ1-5	CASTSGMDRRNQPQHF	TGTGCCAGTACCTCTGGAATGGACAGGAGGAATCAGCCCCAGCATTTT
TRBV6-4	13	-	-	TRBJ1-1	CASSRESYTEAFF	TGTGCCAGCTCACGCGAAAGTTACACTGAAGCTTTCTTT
TRBV11-3	12	few	-	TRBJ2-7	CASSFIEGEQYF	TGTGCCAGCAGCTTTATAGAGGGCGAGCAGTACTTC
TRBV27	16	-	TRBD1	TRBJ1-5	CASSLRGGQGHQPQHF	TGTGCCAGCAGTTTAAGAGGGGGACAGGGGCATCAGCCCCAGCATTTT
TRBV11-2	18	-	TRBD2	TRBJ2-2	CASSPTYSGTGGSGELFF	TGTGCCAGCAGCCCAACCTATTCCGGGACGGGAGGTTCCGGGGAGCTGTTTTTT
TRBV19	13	-	-	TRBJ1-4	CASSIPGAEKLFF	TGTGCCAGTAGTATCCCAGGGGCTGAAAAACTGTTTTTT
TRBV7-9	16	-	TRBD1	TRBJ1-6	CASSYDLGQGRSPLHF	TGTGCCAGCAGCTACGACCTCGGACAGGGAAGATCACCCCTCCACTTT
TRBV6-5	13	-	-	TRBJ1-1	CASRGGMNTEAFF	TGTGCCAGCAGGGGAGGTATGAACACTGAAGCTTTCTTT
TRBV29-1	15	-	TRBD1	TRBJ1-2	CSVEETPGTGEGYTF	TGCAGCGTTGAGGAAACCCCCGGGACAGGGGAGGGCTACACCTTC
TRBV5-1	15	once	TRBD2	TRBJ2-7	CASSLQAGGSYEQYF	TGCGCCAGCAGCTTGCAGGCGGGGGGTTCCTACGAGCAGTACTTC
TRBV15	12	-	-	TRBJ1-6	CATSREDSPLHF	TGTGCCACCAGCAGGGAGGACTCACCCCTCCACTTT
TRBV9	14	-	-	TRBJ2-3	CASSSQGSTDTQYF	TGTGCCAGCAGCTCCCAGGGTTCCACAGATACGCAGTATTTT
TRBV6-5	12	-	TRBD1	TRBJ1-4	CASWTGNEKLFF	TGTGCCAGTTGGACAGGGAATGAAAAACTGTTTTTT
TRBV5-5	16	-	-	TRBJ2-1	CASSLGVALSYNEQFF	TGTGCCAGCAGCTTGGGGGTAGCGTTATCCTACAATGAGCAGTTCTTC
TRBV10-2	13	-	-	TRBJ1-6	CASTDSPNSPLHF	TGCGCCAGCACGGACAGCCCGAATTCACCCCTCCACTTT
TRBV2	14	-	TRBD1	TRBJ2-1	CASRWGQGANEQFF	TGTGCCAGCAGGTGGGGACAGGGGGCGAATGAGCAGTTCTTC
TRBV30	13	-	-	TRBJ1-2	CAWSSGSGYGYTF	TGTGCCTGGAGTAGCGGGTCAGGATATGGCTACACCTTC
TRBV30	11	-	-	TRBJ1-2	CAWGQNYGYTF	TGTGCCTGGGGACAAAACTATGGCTACACCTTC
TRBV6-4	14	once	TRBD1	TRBJ1-5	CASSGDRLDQPQHF	TGTGCCAGCAGTGGGGACAGGTTGGATCAGCCCCAGCATTTT
TRBV3-1/TRBV3-2	15	-	TRBD2	TRBJ2-1	CASRSVLAGDNEQFF	TGTGCCAGCAGGTCCGTACTAGCGGGGGACAATGAGCAGTTCTTC
TRBV2	12	-	-	TRBJ1-2	CASMETNGGYTF	TGTGCCAGCATGGAAACTAATGGAGGCTACACCTTC
TRBV5-6	15	-	TRBD2	TRBJ2-5	CASSFLTSGRETQYF	TGTGCCAGCAGCTTCCTTACTAGCGGCCGAGAGACCCAGTACTTC
TRBV10-1	13	-	TRBD2	TRBJ2-1	CASSLAGGRGQFF	TGCGCCAGCAGTTTAGCGGGGGGGCGAGGGCAGTTCTTC
TRBV12-3/TRBV12-4	12	-	-	TRBJ1-2	CASSPSGYGYTF	TGTGCCAGCAGTCCCTCGGGCTATGGCTACACCTTC
TRBV10-3	14	-	-	TRBJ1-2	CAITNQAEGSGYTF	TGTGCCATCACTAACCAGGCCGAGGGATCCGGCTACACCTTC
TRBV30	14	-	-	TRBJ2-7	CAWSDPHSSYEQYF	TGTGCCTGGAGTGACCCCCACAGCTCCTACGAGCAGTACTTC
TRBV13	15	-	-	TRBJ2-1	CASRSAGSSYNEQFF	TGTGCCAGCCGCTCAGCGGGCAGTTCCTACAATGAGCAGTTCTTC
TRBV30	15	once	-	TRBJ1-2	CAWSVQGGRNYGYTF	TGTGCCTGGAGTGTACAAGGGGGACGGAACTATGGCTACACCTTC
TRBV3-1/TRBV3-2	12	few	-	TRBJ1-1	CASSREGTEAFF	TGTGCCAGCAGCCGGGAGGGGACTGAAGCTTTCTTT
TRBV11-1	12	-	-	TRBJ2-3	CASSLSTDTQYF	TGTGCCAGCAGCCTGAGCACAGATACGCAGTATTTT
TRBV9	16	-	-	TRBJ1-3	CASSASNKGTGNTIYF	TGTGCCAGCAGCGCCTCCAATAAGGGGACTGGAAACACCATATATTTT
TRBV3-1/TRBV3-2	15	-	-	TRBJ1-1	CASSHPPGVNTEAFF	TGTGCCAGCAGCCACCCCCCCGGGGTGAACACTGAAGCTTTCTTT
TRBV4-1	17	-	-	TRBJ2-6	CASSQVYKFSGANVLTF	TGCGCCAGCAGCCAAGTCTATAAGTTCTCTGGGGCCAACGTCCTGACTTTC
TRBV6-5	15	once	TRBD1	TRBJ1-2	CASIKSRTGVNGYTF	TGTGCCAGCATAAAGTCACGGACAGGGGTGAATGGCTACACCTTC
TRBV5-1	15	-	TRBD2	TRBJ2-3	CASSLVSGGADTQYF	TGCGCCAGCAGCTTGGTTAGCGGGGGAGCAGATACGCAGTATTTT
TRBV30	14	-	TRBD1	TRBJ1-2	CAWRTQGAGYGYTF	TGTGCCTGGAGGACACAGGGGGCAGGGTATGGCTACACCTTC
TRBV10-3	20	-	TRBD1	TRBJ1-2	CAISGPLFPGQTTNNYGYTF	TGTGCCATCAGTGGACCTTTATTTCCGGGACAGACGACGAATAACTATGGCTACACCTTC
TRBV30	15	few	TRBD1	TRBJ1-5	CAWSSDRGLNQPQHF	TGTGCCTGGAGTTCGGACAGGGGCCTCAATCAGCCCCAGCATTTT
TRBV19	12	-	TRBD1	TRBJ1-1	CASSKGAAEAFF	TGTGCCAGTAGTAAGGGGGCGGCTGAAGCTTTCTTT
TRBV25-1	16	once	TRBD1	TRBJ1-1	CASRFTVGTGRTEAFF	TGTGCCAGCAGATTTACAGTCGGGACAGGGAGAACTGAAGCTTTCTTT
TRBV27	15	-	TRBD1	TRBJ2-7	CASRISRRGGNEQYF	TGTGCCAGCCGAATATCCAGGCGAGGGGGCAACGAGCAGTACTTC
TRBV6-1	18	-	-	TRBJ1-5	CASSAFDGKGWGNQPQHF	TGTGCCAGCAGTGCCTTCGATGGCAAGGGGTGGGGTAATCAGCCCCAGCATTTT